What follows describes a single T cell receptor beta chain. Antigen: not known. This record belongs to a study of cytomegalovirus exposure and HLA in healthy donors. Study-wide context: HLA-typed donors were the source of around 87 million unique TCRs, which an early data release held. Findings and caveats of the study: Some public TCRs appeared in many individuals, while most sequences were rare. The authors later linked a missense DCLRE1C variant to TCR beta V- and J-gene trimming.

Primers for the PCR totalled 60 Vbeta and 13 Jbeta. Original data processing: Later reanalysis found 60 million to 90 million unique TCR beta chains, about 11 million of them shared. Clones were sequenced by immunoSEQ multiplex PCR, and TCRdb holds only the in-frame ones, with some missing. V, J and clone size are taken as reported in that table, and D and trimming were inferred from the DNA itself. The repertoire includes some 140,000 clones, roughly two thirds of them detected once, and about 1.2% sits in the top ten. The TCR sequence derives from a woman aged 40 to 50 in good health and CMV-seronegative. The sample taken for sequencing was PBMCs.

The CDR3, as DNA: TGTGCCAGCAGTGAAGCGGGACGGGGGGGGACCGGGGAGCTGTTTTTT. It codes for CASSEAGRGGTGELFF. The chain links TRBV2 to TRBJ2-2; 8 nucleotides line up with TRBD2. The CDR3 covers 16 residues. V was pared by 0 bases and J by 5 bases, with 5 bases of the junction left unmatched. Germline lookup yields CDR1 SNHLY and CDR2 FYNNEI.